This T cell receptor beta chain comes out of a study of memory B cells and T cells in multiple sclerosis. Regarding the study as a whole: Shared clonotype counts depended on differing compartment clone-set sizes and were normalized.

TCRdb keeps only in-frame clones here, not all; method: immunoSEQ multiplex PCR. Of about 32,000 clones detected, approximately 85% appear once; the ten largest clones hold approximately 2.6%. Comments on this clone: The antigen remains undetermined.

Stimulus-free culture yielded autoproliferating CFSE-dim and non-proliferating CFSE-high T cells, each sequenced separately. Cultures began with 45 million to 60 million CFSE-labeled PBMCs, unstimulated for roughly seven days, with replicate wells pooled. Without exogenous stimuli, about 0.51 uM CFSE-labeled PBMCs were cultured serum-free. This CDR3 is 15 amino acids long. Per germline, CDR1 MNHNS and CDR2 SASEGT. Trimming took 4 bases from V and 7 from J, leaving 17 bases between them. Source material: PBMCs from blood kept in culture. The genes are TRBV6-1 and TRBJ2-1, with a possible D match to TRBD1 (6 bases). This clonotype was sampled from a human donor with multiple sclerosis. CDR3 DNA sequence: TGTGCCAGCAGTGGCAGGGGCTTAACCGGGAATGAGCAGTTCTTC. Translating it yields CASSGRGLTGNEQFF.